This record concerns one T cell receptor (beta chain) sequence. Germline V gene sequence: CDR1 MNHEY, CDR2 SVGAGI. V lost 2 bases to trimming and J lost 5 bases; unmatched junction nucleotides: 4. The CDR3 has 15 residues. This entry is derived from a study of cytomegalovirus exposure and HLA in healthy donors. PCR amplification relied on 60 Vbeta primers (plus 13 Jbeta primers). Sequencing used immunoSEQ multiplex PCR; TCRdb keeps in-frame clones, though not all of them. The table shows roughly 150,000 clones, with more than 75% occurring only once. The clonotype originates from a man aged 25 to 40 in good health and CMV-seropositive. The sequenced sample was PBMCs. The chain recombines TRBV6-5 with TRBJ2-3, with 10 positions matching TRBD1. DNA of the CDR3: TGTGCCAGCAGTTACGGGGGACAGGGGAGAGATACGCAGTATTTT. Protein product: CASSYGGQGRDTQYF.